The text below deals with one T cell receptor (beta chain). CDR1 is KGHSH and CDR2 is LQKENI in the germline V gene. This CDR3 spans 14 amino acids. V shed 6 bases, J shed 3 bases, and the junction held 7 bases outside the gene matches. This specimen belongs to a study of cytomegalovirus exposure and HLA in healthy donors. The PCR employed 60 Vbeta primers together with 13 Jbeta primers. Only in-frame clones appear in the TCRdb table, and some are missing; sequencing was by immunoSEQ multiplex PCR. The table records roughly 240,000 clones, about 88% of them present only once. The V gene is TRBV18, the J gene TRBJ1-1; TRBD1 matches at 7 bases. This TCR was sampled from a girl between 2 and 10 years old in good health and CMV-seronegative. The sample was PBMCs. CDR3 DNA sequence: TGTGCCAGCTCCCGGGACAGAGGATACACTGAAGCTTTCTTT. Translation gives CASSRDRGYTEAFF.